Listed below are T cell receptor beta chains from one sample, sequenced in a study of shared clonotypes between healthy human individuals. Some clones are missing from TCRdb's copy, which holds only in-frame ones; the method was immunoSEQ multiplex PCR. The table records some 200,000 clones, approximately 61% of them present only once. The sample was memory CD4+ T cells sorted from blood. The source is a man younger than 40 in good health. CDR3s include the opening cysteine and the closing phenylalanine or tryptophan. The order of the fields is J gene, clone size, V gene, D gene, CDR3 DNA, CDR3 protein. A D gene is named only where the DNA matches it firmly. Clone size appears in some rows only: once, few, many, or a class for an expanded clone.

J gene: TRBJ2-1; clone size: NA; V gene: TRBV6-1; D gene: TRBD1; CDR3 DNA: TGTGCCAGCAGAGGACAGGGGGCAAATGAGCAGTTCTTC; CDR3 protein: CASRGQGANEQFF
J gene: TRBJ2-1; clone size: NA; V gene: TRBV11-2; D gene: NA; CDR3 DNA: TGTGCCAGCAGCTTAAGGGGGGGCGGCTACAATGAGCAGTTCTTC; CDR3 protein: CASSLRGGGYNEQFF
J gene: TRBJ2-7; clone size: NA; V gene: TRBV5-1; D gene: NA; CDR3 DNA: TGCGCCAGCAGCTTACAAGCCGAGCAGTACTTC; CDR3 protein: CASSLQAEQYF
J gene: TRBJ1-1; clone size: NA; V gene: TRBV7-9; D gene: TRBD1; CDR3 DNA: TGTGCCAGCAGCTCGGGACAGATTAACACTGAAGCTTTCTTT; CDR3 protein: CASSSGQINTEAFF
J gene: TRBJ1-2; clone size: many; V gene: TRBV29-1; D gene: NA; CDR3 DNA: TGCAGCGTTTCTAGGGAAGGGTATGGCTACACCTTC; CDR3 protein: CSVSREGYGYTF
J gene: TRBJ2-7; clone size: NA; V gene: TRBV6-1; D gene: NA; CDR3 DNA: TGTGCCAGCAGTGAAGCCCTAGGGGGGGAGCAGTACTTC; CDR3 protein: CASSEALGGEQYF
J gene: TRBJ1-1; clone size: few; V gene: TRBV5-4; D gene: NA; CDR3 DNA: TGTGCCAGCAGCTTGAACACTGAAGCTTTCTTT; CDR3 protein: CASSLNTEAFF
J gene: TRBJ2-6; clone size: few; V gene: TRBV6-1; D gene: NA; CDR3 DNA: TGTGCCAGCAGTGCGACCTTACTTGGGAGCTCTGGGGCCAACGTCCTGACTTTC; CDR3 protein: CASSATLLGSSGANVLTF
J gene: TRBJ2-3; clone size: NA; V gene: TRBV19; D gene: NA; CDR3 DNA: TGTGCCAGTAGTATCCAATGGGGGGCCGATACGCAGTATTTT; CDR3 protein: CASSIQWGADTQYF
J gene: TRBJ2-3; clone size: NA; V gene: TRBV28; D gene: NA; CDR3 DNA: TGTGCCAGCAGTTTCACGGGGGCCCGCACAGATACGCAGTATTTT; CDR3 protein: CASSFTGARTDTQYF
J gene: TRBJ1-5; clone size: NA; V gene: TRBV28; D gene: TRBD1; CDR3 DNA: TGTGCCAGCAGCCCTGTGAGAGGGGGCAGGAATCAGCCCCAGCATTTT; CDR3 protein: CASSPVRGGRNQPQHF
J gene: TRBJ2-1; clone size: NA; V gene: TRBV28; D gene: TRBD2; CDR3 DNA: TGTGCCAGCAGTTCGGGAGGATACAATGAGCAGTTCTTC; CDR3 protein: CASSSGGYNEQFF
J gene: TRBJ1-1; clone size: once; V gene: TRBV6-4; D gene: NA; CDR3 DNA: TGTGCCAGCAGTGACGCGGGGCAAGCTTTCTTT; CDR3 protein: CASSDAGQAFF
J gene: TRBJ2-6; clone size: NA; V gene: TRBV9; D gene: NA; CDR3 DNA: TGTGCCAGCAGCCCCTCCCTGACAGGTCACCTCTCTGGGGCCAACGTCCTGACTTTC; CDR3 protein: CASSPSLTGHLSGANVLTF
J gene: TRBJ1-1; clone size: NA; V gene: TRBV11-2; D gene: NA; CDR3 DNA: TGTGCCAGCAGCTTGCGCATGGGGACTGAAGCTTTCTTT; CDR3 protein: CASSLRMGTEAFF
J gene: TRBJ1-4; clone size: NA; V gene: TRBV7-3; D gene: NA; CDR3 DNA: TGTGCCAGCAGCTCCTCTAATAGGGGTGGATATGAAAAACTGTTTTTT; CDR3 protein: CASSSSNRGGYEKLFF
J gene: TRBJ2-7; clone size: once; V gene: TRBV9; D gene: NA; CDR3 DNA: TGTGCCAGCAGCGTAGCGGCAAGGGGGTACGAGCAGTACTTC; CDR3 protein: CASSVAARGYEQYF
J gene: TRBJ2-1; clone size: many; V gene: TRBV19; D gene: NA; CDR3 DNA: TGTGCCAGTAGTAAACGGGGCGACTCCTACAATGAGCAGTTCTTC; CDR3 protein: CASSKRGDSYNEQFF
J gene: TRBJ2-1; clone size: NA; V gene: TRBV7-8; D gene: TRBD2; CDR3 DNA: TGTGCCAGCACCCAAGGTGGGGGAGGGGAGTTCTTC; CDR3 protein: CASTQGGGGEFF
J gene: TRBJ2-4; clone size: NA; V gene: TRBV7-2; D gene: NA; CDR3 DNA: TGTGCCAGCAGCTTAGCCTCTGGTCTAGCCAAAAACATTCAGTACTTC; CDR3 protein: CASSLASGLAKNIQYF
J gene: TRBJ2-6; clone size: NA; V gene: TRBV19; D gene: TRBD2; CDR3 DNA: TGTGCCAGTATGGGGGTAGCGGGAGTTGTTACTGGGGCCAACGTCCTGACTTTC; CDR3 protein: CASMGVAGVVTGANVLTF
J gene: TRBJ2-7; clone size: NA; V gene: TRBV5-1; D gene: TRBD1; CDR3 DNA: TGCGCCAGCAGCTTCGCTCGGGACAGGGCCAACACCTACGAGCAGTACTTC; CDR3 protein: CASSFARDRANTYEQYF
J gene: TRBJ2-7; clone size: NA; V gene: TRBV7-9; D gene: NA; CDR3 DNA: TGTGCCAGCAGCTTGGCTCTGAGGGGCGAGCAGTACTTC; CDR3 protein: CASSLALRGEQYF
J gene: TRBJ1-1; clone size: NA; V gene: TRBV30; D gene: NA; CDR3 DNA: TGTGCCTCATCAGAGGGAAACACTGAAGCTTTCTTT; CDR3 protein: CASSEGNTEAFF
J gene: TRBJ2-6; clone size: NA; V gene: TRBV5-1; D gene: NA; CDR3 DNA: TGCGCCAGCAGCTTGGGCCAGGTAGGGGCCAACGTCCTGACTTTC; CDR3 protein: CASSLGQVGANVLTF
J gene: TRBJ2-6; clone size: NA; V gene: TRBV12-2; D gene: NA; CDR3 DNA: TGTGCAAGTCGCGAAATGCAGACTCCACAAAGTCGGGCCAACGTCCTGACTTTC; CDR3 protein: CASREMQTPQSRANVLTF
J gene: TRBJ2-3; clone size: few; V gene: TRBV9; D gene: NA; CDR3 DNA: TGTGCCAGCAGCGTTAGGAGCGGGAGCACAGATACGCAGTATTTT; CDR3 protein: CASSVRSGSTDTQYF
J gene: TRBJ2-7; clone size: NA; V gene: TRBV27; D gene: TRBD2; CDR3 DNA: TGTGCCAGCAGTTTAAGGGGGACTAGCGGGACCGAGCAGTACTTC; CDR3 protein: CASSLRGTSGTEQYF
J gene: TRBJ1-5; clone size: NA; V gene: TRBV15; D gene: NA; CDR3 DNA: TGTGCCACCAGCAGAGATCACCGTAGCAATCAGCCCCAGCATTTT; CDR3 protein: CATSRDHRSNQPQHF
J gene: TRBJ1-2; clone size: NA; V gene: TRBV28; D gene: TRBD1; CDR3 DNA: TGTGCCAGCAGACACACAGGGGCGCGGGTAAACTATGGCTACACCTTC; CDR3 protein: CASRHTGARVNYGYTF
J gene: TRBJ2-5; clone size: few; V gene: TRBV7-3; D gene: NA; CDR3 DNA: TGTGCCAGCAGCTTCTTAGGCACGACTAGAGAGACCCAGTACTTC; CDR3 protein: CASSFLGTTRETQYF
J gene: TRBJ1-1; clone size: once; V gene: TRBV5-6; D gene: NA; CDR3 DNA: TGTGCCAGCAGCTTGGCTAACACTGAAGCTTTCTTT; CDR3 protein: CASSLANTEAFF
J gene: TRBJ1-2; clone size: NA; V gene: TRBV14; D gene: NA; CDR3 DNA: TGTGCCAGCAGCCCCAGTTGGAGGGTAATTGGCTACACCTTC; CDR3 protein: CASSPSWRVIGYTF
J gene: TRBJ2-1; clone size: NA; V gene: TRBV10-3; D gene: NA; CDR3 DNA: TGTGCCATCAGTGGACGGACCTCCAATGAGCAGTTCTTC; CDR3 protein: CAISGRTSNEQFF
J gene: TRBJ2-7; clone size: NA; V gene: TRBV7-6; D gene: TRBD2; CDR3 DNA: TGTGCCAGCAGCTCCCTTGCGGGGGGAAAAACCTACGAGCAGTACTTC; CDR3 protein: CASSSLAGGKTYEQYF
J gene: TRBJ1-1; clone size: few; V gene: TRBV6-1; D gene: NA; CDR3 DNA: TGTGCCAGCAATTTCAGGGGCATGAACACTGAAGCTTTCTTT; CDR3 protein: CASNFRGMNTEAFF
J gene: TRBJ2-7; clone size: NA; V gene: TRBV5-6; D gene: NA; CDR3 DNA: TGTGCCAGCAGCGCCTACCTCTTGGAGTCACCACTCACTGTTGATCTGTACTTC; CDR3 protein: CASSAYLLESPLTVDLYF
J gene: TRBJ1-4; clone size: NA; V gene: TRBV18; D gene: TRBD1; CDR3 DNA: TGTGCCAGCTCACCTTCTGGACAGGGAGCGTGGGAACTGTTTTTT; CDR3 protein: CASSPSGQGAWELFF
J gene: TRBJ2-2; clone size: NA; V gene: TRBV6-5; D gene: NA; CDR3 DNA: TGTGCCAGCAGTTACTCCTCCGGACCAACCGGGGAGCTGTTTTTT; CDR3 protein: CASSYSSGPTGELFF
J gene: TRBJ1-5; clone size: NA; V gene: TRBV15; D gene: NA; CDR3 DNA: TGTGCCACCAGCTGGGGGGCTAGCAATCAGCCCCAGCATTTT; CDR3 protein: CATSWGASNQPQHF
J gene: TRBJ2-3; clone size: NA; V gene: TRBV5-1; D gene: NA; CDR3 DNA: TGCGCCAGCAGCTTGGCAAGACGAGCAACCGCAGGCACAGATACGCAGTATTTT; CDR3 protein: CASSLARRATAGTDTQYF
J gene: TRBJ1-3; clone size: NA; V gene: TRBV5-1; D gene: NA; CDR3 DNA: TGCGCCAGCAGACCGGGTGAGATCACTGGAAACACCATATATTTT; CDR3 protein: CASRPGEITGNTIYF